The 22 T cell receptor beta chains reported below all come from one sample, sequenced in a study of cytotoxic CD8 clonotypes in ibrutinib-treated CLL. The assay was immunoSEQ multiplex PCR, and TCRdb's table has in-frame clones only and misses some. This sample has approximately 210,000 clones, with approximately 72% found just once. This material consisted of PBMCs, taken after 24 months of ibrutinib treatment. The receptors stem from a human donor with chronic lymphocytic leukemia.

This chain connects TRBV9 to TRBJ1-2; D unresolved. Germline V CDR1 and CDR2: SGDLS, YYNGEE. V was clipped by 0 bases and J by 8 bases, with 11 bases between them. This CDR3 comprises 13 residues. The CDR3 DNA reads TGTGCCAGCAGCGTAGAATTGGGGAGGGGCTACACCTTC. Its protein is CASSVELGRGYTF.

This clone was detected only a few times. The chain links TRBV7-9 to TRBJ1-2; D remains unclear. CDR3 size: 13 residues. Trimming shortened V by 2 bases and J by 8 bases, and 12 bases separated the two germline ends. Germline V gives CDR1 SEHNR, CDR2 FQNEAQ (reference sequence). CDR3 DNA sequence: TGTGCCAGCAGCTTACGCCAGACGGCGGGCTACACCTTC. This translates into CASSLRQTAGYTF.

This clone was detected only a few times. V is TRBV2 and J is TRBJ1-5, with D unclear. The CDR3 runs 15 residues. V was cut by 2 bases and J by 0 bases, with 8 bases left in between. The germline V gene has CDR1 SNHLY and CDR2 FYNNEI. The CDR3 nucleotides read TGTGCCAGCAGTGAATTTGGGAATAGCAATCAGCCCCAGCATTTT. It translates to CASSEFGNSNQPQHF.

The V gene is TRBV7-6, the J gene TRBJ2-7, with D perhaps TRBD1 or TRBD2 (5 bases each). V shed 0 bases and J shed 3 bases, with 9 bases lying between them. The CDR3 spans 14 residues. Germline CDR1 SGHVS, CDR2 FNYEAQ. The CDR3 bases are TGTGCCAGCAGCTTAGCCGGTGGGGGCTACGAGCAGTACTTC. It yields the protein CASSLAGGGYEQYF.

The chain is built from TRBV12-5 and TRBJ1-5; D not resolved. CDR1 is LGHNT, CDR2 FRNRAP, per germline. This CDR3 has 12 residues. V dropped 8 bases and J dropped 3 bases, with 8 bases sitting between them. CDR3 in DNA: TGTGCTAGTCAAGTCAACAATCAGCCCCAGCATTTT. It codes for CASQVNNQPQHF.

The chain recombines TRBV4-2 with TRBJ1-5; 8 nucleotides line up with TRBD1. After removal of 3 bases from V and 2 bases from J, the junction contained 6 bases not matched to a gene. CDR3 size: 16 residues. The germline gives CDR1 LGHNA, CDR2 YNFKEQ. The chain's CDR3 is CASSHSDRGGNQPQHF. The DNA of the CDR3 is TGTGCCAGCAGCCATTCCGACAGGGGTGGCAATCAGCCCCAGCATTTT.

This chain uses TRBV10-1 with TRBJ2-7, with D possibly matching TRBD2 (6 bases). Between the trimmed V and J ends, which lost 2 bases and 2 bases, there was a span of 13 bases. The V gene's germline CDR1 is WNHNN and CDR2 SYGVQD (reference sequence). The CDR3 is 15 amino acids. CDR3 sequence (DNA): TGCGCCAGCAGTGAGCGGCTAGCGCGGACCTACGAGCAGTACTTC. This codes for CASSERLARTYEQYF.

This clone has a handful of counts. The chain links TRBV19 to TRBJ1-2, with 8 bases fitting TRBD1. Looked up from germline, CDR1 is LNHDA and CDR2 is SQIVND (reference sequence). This CDR3 has 14 amino acids. The V gene end was trimmed by 3 bases and the J gene end by 4 bases; junction bases not matched to a gene: 4. The CDR3 here is CASSIEQGVYGYTF. CDR3 DNA: TGTGCCAGTAGTATCGAACAGGGGGTCTATGGCTACACCTTC.

V gene TRBV28 combines with J gene TRBJ1-5, with a possible D match to TRBD1 (5 bases). Trimming shortened V by 4 bases and J by 3 bases, and 13 bases separated the two germline ends. The CDR3 is 15 amino acids. The germline CDR1 and CDR2 sequences are MDHEN and SYDVKM. CDR3 protein: CASSSADKYNQPQHF. The CDR3 bases are TGTGCCAGCAGTTCTGCGGACAAGTACAATCAGCCCCAGCATTTT.

The CDR3 nucleotides are TGTGCCAGCAGCCCAGGACAGAGCACAGATACGCAGTATTTT. It codes for CASSPGQSTDTQYF. The J gene is TRBJ2-3, the V gene TRBV7-2; D possibly corresponds to TRBD1 (6 bases). Per the germline V gene, CDR1 is SGHTA and CDR2 is FQGNSA. Between the trimmed V and J ends, which lost 5 bases and 0 bases, there was a span of 9 bases. The CDR3 loop spans 14 amino acids.

The V gene is TRBV7-9, the J gene TRBJ1-2; TRBD1 is a possible D gene (6 bases). V shed 4 bases and J shed 11 bases, with 17 bases lying between them. The CDR3 length is 13 residues. The germline V gene encodes CDR1 SEHNR and CDR2 FQNEAQ (reference sequence). CDR3 coding DNA: TGTGCCAGCAGCTCAGGAGGTGTGCAGGGGTACACCTTC. The encoded protein is CASSSGGVQGYTF.

CDR3 protein: CASSVTGTYNEQFF. In DNA, the CDR3 is TGTGCCAGCAGTGTGACAGGTACCTACAATGAGCAGTTCTTC. The chain combines TRBV6-4 with TRBJ2-1; possible D gene TRBD1, 6 bases. The CDR3 has 14 residues. The V end lost 4 bases, the J end lost 2 bases, and 9 bases lay between the germline ends. Germline V gene sequence: CDR1 MRHNA, CDR2 SNTAGT.

The chain uses TRBV27 and TRBJ2-3, with D unresolved. Trimming shortened V by 4 bases and J by 2 bases, and 13 bases separated the two germline ends. Germline values: CDR1 MNHEY, CDR2 SMNVEV (reference sequence). The CDR3 contains 15 residues. The CDR3 region has the DNA TGTGCCAGCAGTTCCTCCTCAGCCACCACAGATACGCAGTATTTT. Its protein is CASSSSSATTDTQYF.

The chain carries TRBV5-1 and TRBJ2-7; a weak D match, TRBD1 (6 bases). The CDR3 sequence is 13 residues long. Trimming pared 4 bases from V and 6 bases from J, leaving 14 bases between. Germline CDR1 reads SGHRS; CDR2 reads YFSETQ. CDR3 coding DNA: TGCGCCAGCAGCCTCTGGACAGAGGCCGAGCAGTACTTC. Its protein is CASSLWTEAEQYF.

This sequence joins TRBV2 and TRBJ1-2, with D possibly being TRBD1 (5 bases). The CDR3 totals 15 residues. Trimming took off 3 bases at V and 1 base at J, with 12 bases between the two ends. CDR1 is SNHLY, CDR2 FYNNEI, per germline. CDR3 coding DNA: TGTGCCAGCAGTGATCGGGACCTCGTTAACTATGGCTACACCTTC. Amino acid sequence: CASSDRDLVNYGYTF.

This clone was detected a few times. The chain uses TRBV6-1 and TRBJ2-3; TRBD2 aligns across 7 bases. V lost 7 bases, J lost 2 bases, and 6 bases stayed unmatched. Germline loops: CDR1 MNHNS, CDR2 SASEGT. This CDR3 spans 14 amino acids. CDR3 in amino acids: CASKVGTNTDTQYF. In DNA, the CDR3 is TGTGCCAGCAAGGTCGGGACTAACACAGATACGCAGTATTTT.

This chain links TRBV4-2 with TRBJ2-3; D is unclear. CDR3 length equals 13 residues. Trimming removed 0 bases from V and 4 bases from J, with 5 bases in between. Germline loops: CDR1 LGHNA, CDR2 YNFKEQ. The CDR3 region is CASSQDQADTQYF. Written as DNA, the CDR3 is TGTGCCAGCAGCCAAGATCAAGCAGATACGCAGTATTTT.

J is TRBJ2-3 and V is TRBV5-1; no reliable D call. The CDR3 covers 16 residues. V lost 0 bases to trimming and J lost 3 bases, with 14 bases between them. CDR1 is SGHRS and CDR2 is YFSETQ in the germline V gene. As DNA, the CDR3 is TGCGCCAGCAGCTTGGATTTGCCCTCCAGTACAGATACGCAGTATTTT. Translating it yields CASSLDLPSSTDTQYF.

The chain uses TRBV29-1 and TRBJ2-7, with D tentatively TRBD2 (6 bases). Per the germline V gene, CDR1 is SQVTM and CDR2 is ANQGSEA. The CDR3 loop spans 14 amino acids. With 2 bases removed from V and 5 bases from J, the gap between germline ends came to 16 bases. The CDR3, as DNA: TGCAGCGTTGAAAAGGCACTAGCCGTCCACGAGCAGTACTTC. Protein sequence: CSVEKALAVHEQYF.

This clone was counted between two and nine times. The chain uses TRBV30 and TRBJ1-4, with D perhaps matching TRBD1 (6 bases). Trimming shortened V by 4 bases and J by 7 bases, and 13 bases separated the two germline ends. This CDR3 comprises 13 residues. Germline CDR1 and CDR2: GTSNPN and SVGIG (reference sequence). The CDR3 DNA is TGTGCCTGGACAGGGAAAGGGGGTGAAAAACTGTTTTTT. The encoded protein is CAWTGKGGEKLFF.

The chain links TRBV5-1 to TRBJ2-3, with TRBD2 matching over 13 bases. Germline V gene data show CDR1 as SGHRS and CDR2 as YFSETQ. V lost 0 bases and J lost 5; bases outside the gene matches: 6. The CDR3 has 17 residues. The CDR3 coding sequence is TGCGCCAGCAGCTTGGGGGTGAGGACTAGCGGGAGAGATACGCAGTATTTT. It yields the protein CASSLGVRTSGRDTQYF.

This chain links TRBV27 with TRBJ1-5, with TRBD1 identical over 9 bases. The V and J ends lost 5 bases and 7 bases, in that order; junction bases with no gene match: 6. The CDR3 extends over 14 amino acids. Germline lookup yields CDR1 MNHEY and CDR2 SMNVEV (reference sequence). This CDR3 is CASSPRDRAQPQHF. CDR3 DNA sequence: TGTGCCAGCAGTCCCCGGGACAGGGCACAGCCCCAGCATTTT.